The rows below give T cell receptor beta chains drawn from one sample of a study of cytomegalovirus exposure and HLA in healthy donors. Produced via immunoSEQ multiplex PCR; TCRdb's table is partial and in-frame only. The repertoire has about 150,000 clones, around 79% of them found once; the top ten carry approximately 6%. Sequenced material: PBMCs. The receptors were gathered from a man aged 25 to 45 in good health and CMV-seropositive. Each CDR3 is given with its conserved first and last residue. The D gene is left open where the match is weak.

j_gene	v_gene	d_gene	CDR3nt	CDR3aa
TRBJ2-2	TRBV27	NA	TGTGCCAGCAGTTTATCCAGGGTGACCGGGGAGCTGTTTTTT	CASSLSRVTGELFF
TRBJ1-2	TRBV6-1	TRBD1	TGTGCCAGCAGTGGATCGACAGGGGGCGACTATGGCTACACCTTC	CASSGSTGGDYGYTF
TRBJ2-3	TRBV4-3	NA	TGCGCCAGCAGCCAAGATTTCGGGGTTAGCACAGATACGCAGTATTTT	CASSQDFGVSTDTQYF
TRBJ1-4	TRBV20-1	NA	TGCAGTGCTAGAGTAGCGGAAAAACTGTTTTTT	CSARVAEKLFF
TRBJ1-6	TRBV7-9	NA	TGTGCCAGCAGCTTAGTGGGGGGTCCGAATAATTCACCCCTCCACTTT	CASSLVGGPNNSPLHF
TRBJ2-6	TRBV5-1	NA	TGCGCCAGCAGCTTCCAGCCCGGCTCTGGGGCCAACGGCCTGACTTTC	CASSFQPGSGANGLTF
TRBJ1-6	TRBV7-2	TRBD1	TGTGCCAGCACCCTCCAGGGGGGCAATTCACCCCTCCACTTT	CASTLQGGNSPLHF
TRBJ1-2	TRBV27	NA	TGTGCCACTGCCAGGGATTCCTATGGCTACACCTTC	CATARDSYGYTF
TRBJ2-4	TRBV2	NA	TGTGCCAGCAGTGATTCCCAGGGCTTAAACATTCAGTACTTC	CASSDSQGLNIQYF
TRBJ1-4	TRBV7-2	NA	TGTGCCAGCAGCCCTAGGCCGGAAAATGAAAAACTGTTTTTT	CASSPRPENEKLFF
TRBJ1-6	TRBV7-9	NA	TGTGCCAGCAGCTTACTACAGGGAGACTCACCCCTCCACTTT	CASSLLQGDSPLHF
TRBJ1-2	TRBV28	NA	TGTGCCAGCAGTTTTGGGGCTTACTATGGCTACACCTTC	CASSFGAYYGYTF
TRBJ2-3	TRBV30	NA	TGTGCCTGGAGTGTAAATAGTATCCCAGATACGCAGTATTTT	CAWSVNSIPDTQYF
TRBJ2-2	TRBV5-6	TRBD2	TGTGCCAGCAGCTCACCTTTGCTCCTAGCGGCGAACACCGGGGAGCTGTTTTTT	CASSSPLLLAANTGELFF
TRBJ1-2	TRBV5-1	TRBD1	TGCGCCAGCAGCTACTCAGGACAGGGAGAAAGTGGCTACACCTTC	CASSYSGQGESGYTF